This T cell receptor beta chain came from a study of blood T cell repertoires in COVID-19. Background on the study: Samples representing acute and convalescent COVID-19 were sourced from the United States, Italy and Spain. PBMCs, B-cell-depleted T cells, or T cells provided the cDNA or gDNA that made up the material.

V lost 4 bases, J lost 7 bases, and 11 bases lay in between. CDR1 is LGHDT and CDR2 is YNNKEL in the germline V gene (reference sequence). The CDR3 consists of 14 residues. As handled by the study authors: Scientists estimated how many nucleated cells there were by amplifying reference gene primers. The method was immunoSEQ multiplex PCR; TCRdb's version includes in-frame clones alone and lacks a portion of them. That table gives V, J and clone size, and the DNA gave D and trimming. The sample has over 200,000 clones; approximately 84% are singletons. The rearrangement uses TRBV3-1 (or the pseudogene TRBV3-2) and TRBJ1-6; D is possibly TRBD1 (5 bases). Sample: peripheral blood. This clonotype was sampled from a woman in her fifties or sixties with active or convalescent COVID-19. CDR3 amino acids: CASSLRAPNSPLHF. Here the CDR3 DNA reads TGTGCCAGCAGCCTCAGGGCCCCCAATTCACCCCTCCACTTT.